This T cell receptor (beta chain) was obtained from a study of T-cell memory formation after mild COVID-19. Study-level background: TCR clustering was largely donor specific. Study-level results: Researchers found some responding clones in pre-infection memory, a sign that cross-reactive memory joined.

The germline gives CDR1 WNHNN, CDR2 SYGVQD (reference sequence). The CDR3 is 15 residues long. Trimming removed 0 bases at V and 6 bases at J, with 13 bases between. Note on this clonotype: Its antigen is unknown.

Employing constant-segment primers, 5'RACE generated TCR alpha and TCR beta cDNA libraries bearing sample barcodes and UMIs. Each CDR3 protein is one row after TCRdb ran MiXCR on the 5' RACE reads. This sample yields under 550,000 distinct CDR3 sequences, of which approximately 19% are seen a single time; approximately 21% belongs to the top ten. The rearrangement links TRBV10-1 to TRBJ2-3; D is possibly TRBD1 or TRBD2 (5 bases each). Sequenced material: PBMCs or a T cell subset sorted from them (not recorded which). The sequence was collected from a man aged 18 to 35 who had mild COVID-19 (a few samples of this study predate the infection). Cell type and time point are not known. The CDR3 coding sequence is TGCGCCAGCAGTGAGTCGGGGCTAGCAGAGGATACGCAGTATTTT. Its protein is CASSESGLAEDTQYF.